Below, 25 T cell receptor beta chains from the same sample are listed, as sequenced in a study of blood T cell repertoires in COVID-19. Some clones are missing from TCRdb's copy, which holds only in-frame ones; the method was immunoSEQ multiplex PCR. The table records about 410,000 clones, approximately 91% of them present only once. The source material was peripheral blood. Receptor source: a woman in her 40s with COVID-19, enrolled during active disease.

The chain recombines TRBV18 with TRBJ2-5; 7 bases map to TRBD1. CDR3 length: 13 residues. The junction had 1 base not matched to a gene; V was cut back by 3 bases and J by 3 bases. Germline V CDR1 and CDR2: KGHSH, LQKENI. The CDR3: CASSPGQKETQYF. The CDR3 bases are TGTGCCAGCTCACCGGGACAGAAAGAGACCCAGTACTTC.

This clone turned up a few times. The CDR3 sequence is CASSTKRVLSYEQYF. The CDR3 nucleotides read TGTGCCAGCAGCACTAAACGGGTTCTGAGCTACGAGCAGTACTTC. This chain links TRBV28 with TRBJ2-7; D gene ambiguous. Germline loops: CDR1 MDHEN, CDR2 SYDVKM. The V end lost 6 bases, the J end lost 3 bases, and 18 bases lay between the germline ends. The CDR3 is made up of 15 amino acids.

This chain connects TRBV30 to TRBJ1-1, with D uncertain. The germline V gene encodes CDR1 GTSNPN and CDR2 SVGIG (reference sequence). The CDR3 length is 13 residues. V was shortened by 1 base and J by 6 bases, with 12 bases between the two germline ends. CDR3 nucleotides: TGTGCCTGGAGTGAGTGGAGTTCCCCTGAAGCTTTCTTT. Protein: CAWSEWSSPEAFF.

The V call is TRBV19, the J call TRBJ1-1; no clear D gene. The V and J ends lost 7 bases and 2 bases respectively, with 14 bases between them. Germline loops: CDR1 LNHDA, CDR2 SQIVND (reference sequence). The CDR3 is 14 amino acids. This CDR3 reads CASIRHIPNTEAFF. The CDR3 DNA sequence: TGTGCCAGTATCCGACACATACCTAACACTGAAGCTTTCTTT.

In this sample, this clone turned up once. V and J are TRBV6-5 and TRBJ2-1; 8 bases line up with TRBD1. J was trimmed by 7 bases and V by 7 bases; bases with no gene match: 3. This CDR3 spans 12 amino acids. Germline assignment: CDR1 MNHEY and CDR2 SVGAGI. The DNA of the CDR3 is TGTGCCAGCACCGGGGACAGGAATGAGCAGTTCTTC. It is translated as CASTGDRNEQFF.

The genes are TRBV4-1 and TRBJ2-7; weak D call: TRBD2 (7 bases). The V gene's germline CDR1 is MGHRA and CDR2 YSYEKL. This CDR3 spans 16 amino acids. Trimming took 0 bases from V and 0 from J, leaving 12 bases between them. For the CDR3, the DNA is TGCGCCAGCAGCCAAGATGGCGGGGGCCTCTCCTACGAGCAGTACTTC. This translates into CASSQDGGGLSYEQYF.

The J gene is TRBJ1-4, the V gene TRBV29-1, with 9 bases identical to TRBD1. Germline V gene lookup returns CDR1 SQVTM and CDR2 ANQGSEA. The V and J ends lost 6 bases and 8 bases, in that order; junction bases with no gene match: 7. The CDR3 is made up of 13 amino acids. The CDR3 sequence: CSVSRTGEEKLFF. The CDR3 DNA sequence: TGCAGCGTCTCCCGGACAGGGGAGGAAAAACTGTTTTTT.

V and J are TRBV29-1 and TRBJ1-1; the D is unclear. Trimming removed 8 bases from V and 1 base from J, with 11 bases in between. Germline V gene sequence: CDR1 SQVTM, CDR2 ANQGSEA. The CDR3 has 12 amino acids. The CDR3, as DNA: TGCAGCCCCTGGGCAGAGAACACTGAAGCTTTCTTT. Protein sequence: CSPWAENTEAFF.

The rearrangement uses TRBV19 and TRBJ1-6, with TRBD1 as a possible D gene (6 bases). In germline, CDR1 is LNHDA, CDR2 SQIVND (reference sequence). V lost 8 bases and J 9 bases, leaving 26 bases between the germline ends. The CDR3 spans 17 residues. The CDR3 nucleotides read TGTGCCAGTTCAAACAGGTTGGGGGGGCTGAGGGTTTCACCCCTCCACTTT. This sequence encodes CASSNRLGGLRVSPLHF.

The chain links TRBV18 to TRBJ2-1; the D gene is possibly TRBD1 (6 bases). Germline V gives CDR1 KGHSH, CDR2 LQKENI. There are 15 residues in the CDR3. V lost 5 bases and J 1 base, leaving 12 bases between the germline ends. DNA for the CDR3: TGTGCCAGCTCAATCCCCAGGGGTTCCTACAATGAGCAGTTCTTC. It encodes CASSIPRGSYNEQFF.

The chain employs TRBV7-2 and TRBJ2-2; TRBD2 is a possible D gene (6 bases). The germline V and J ends were trimmed by 2 bases and 0 bases, with 10 bases remaining between them. The length of the CDR3 is 16 residues. Germline V CDR1 and CDR2: SGHTA, FQGNSA. The CDR3, as DNA: TGTGCCAGCAGCTTATTTACGGGGGCGAACACCGGGGAGCTGTTTTTT. Encoded protein: CASSLFTGANTGELFF.

Turning to this clone: One junction end disagrees with the germline gene, perhaps due to a read error. The chain couples TRBV3-1 (or the pseudogene TRBV3-2) to TRBJ2-3, with a possible D match to TRBD2 (5 bases). This CDR3 is 11 amino acids long. The germline V gene encodes CDR1 LGHDT and CDR2 YNNKEL (reference sequence). CDR3 nucleotide sequence: TGTGCCAGCAGCCAAGAAGGGAGCCGGGATTTT. Its protein is CASSQEGSRDF.

This chain uses TRBV5-5 with TRBJ1-3, with no clear D. The germline V and J ends were trimmed by 1 base and 0 bases, with 8 bases remaining between them. Per germline, CDR1 SGHKS and CDR2 YYEKEE (reference sequence). CDR3 length equals 15 residues. Here the CDR3 reads CASSLLQNSGNTIYF. CDR3 bases: TGTGCCAGCAGCTTGTTGCAGAACTCTGGAAACACCATATATTTT. Combining the CDR3 with reference TRBV5-5 and TRBJ1-3 gives the whole variable domain DAGVTQSPTHLIKTRGQQVTLRCSPISGHKSVSWYQQVLGQGPQFIFQYYEKEERGRGNFPDRFSARQFPNYSSELNVNALLLGDSALYLCASSLLQNSGNTIYFGEGSWLTVV.

V and J are TRBV27 and TRBJ2-5; D is perhaps TRBD2 (5 bases). CDR3 length: 15 residues. The V gene lost 4 bases and the J gene lost 7 bases, with 19 bases spanning the gap. Germline V gives CDR1 MNHEY, CDR2 SMNVEV (reference sequence). CDR3 residues: CASSWSGAAIGTQYF. The CDR3 coding sequence is TGTGCCAGCAGTTGGAGCGGCGCGGCGATAGGGACCCAGTACTTC.

This clone has only one observation. The rearrangement joins TRBV7-6 to TRBJ1-1; TRBD1 matches 8 bases. Germline CDR1 SGHVS, CDR2 FNYEAQ. There are 14 residues in the CDR3. After removal of 3 bases from V and 5 bases from J, the junction contained 5 bases not matched to a gene. The CDR3 is CASSLGQEGTEAFF. Here the CDR3 DNA reads TGTGCCAGCAGCTTGGGACAGGAGGGGACTGAAGCTTTCTTT.

V and J are TRBV6-1 and TRBJ2-1; possible D gene TRBD2, 6 bases. The germline V gene encodes CDR1 MNHNS and CDR2 SASEGT. This CDR3 is 16 amino acids long. V lost 3 bases and J 7 bases, leaving 19 bases between the germline ends. The CDR3 loop is CASSDRAEGPTNEQFF. The CDR3 nucleotides read TGTGCCAGCAGTGACAGGGCGGAGGGACCCACGAATGAGCAGTTCTTC.

The genes are TRBV4-3 and TRBJ1-2; the D is unclear. Germline V CDR1 and CDR2: LGHNA, YSLEER. This CDR3 has 15 amino acids. The V and J ends lost 1 base and 3 bases respectively, with 12 bases between them. As DNA, the CDR3 is TGCGCCAGCAGCCAAGGCATCATGGGAGACTATGGCTACACCTTC. This translates into CASSQGIMGDYGYTF.

The DNA of the CDR3 is TGTGCCAGCAGTTTACTAGCGGGAGTCGCCGGGGAGCTGTTTTTT. Amino acid sequence: CASSLLAGVAGELFF. The V call is TRBV28, the J call TRBJ2-2; 10 bases match TRBD2. The CDR3 contains 15 residues. Unmatched junction bases numbered 3, after V lost 2 bases and J lost 6 bases. Germline V gene sequence: CDR1 MDHEN, CDR2 SYDVKM.

V is TRBV19 and J is TRBJ2-1; 7 positions agree with TRBD1. V trimming: 2 bases; J trimming: 9 bases; junction bases outside the gene matches: 16. The CDR3 sequence is 17 residues long. From germline, CDR1 is LNHDA and CDR2 SQIVND (reference sequence). The CDR3 loop is CASSINRARQGRGEQFF. The DNA for the CDR3 is TGTGCCAGTAGTATAAATAGGGCCCGACAGGGCAGGGGTGAGCAGTTCTTC.

The J gene is TRBJ1-3, the V gene TRBV2, with TRBD1 matching over 8 bases. J gave up 0 bases and V 3 bases, and 1 base lay outside the gene matches. Germline V gene sequence: CDR1 SNHLY, CDR2 FYNNEI. The CDR3 covers 15 residues. This CDR3 reads CASSEGQVSGNTIYF. The CDR3 bases are TGTGCCAGCAGTGAGGGACAGGTCTCTGGAAACACCATATATTTT. Full variable domain (missing parts from reference TRBV2 and TRBJ1-3): EPEVTQTPSHQVTQMGQEVILRCVPISNHLYFYWYRQILGQKVEFLVSFYNNEISEKSEIFDDQFSVERPDGSNFTLKIRSTKLEDSAMYFCASSEGQVSGNTIYFGEGSWLTVV.

The chain uses TRBV28 and TRBJ1-3, with 11 bases matching TRBD1. The CDR3 loop spans 14 amino acids. Germline V gene sequence: CDR1 MDHEN, CDR2 SYDVKM. V was clipped by 6 bases and J by 5 bases; unmatched bases: 3. The CDR3 DNA reads as TGTGCCAGCAGCGGACAGGGGGCGCGAAACACCATATATTTT. Protein: CASSGQGARNTIYF.

The rearrangement joins TRBV7-3 to TRBJ1-1; 11 nucleotides agree with TRBD1. Unmatched junction bases numbered 1, after V lost 0 bases and J lost 4 bases. Germline CDR1 SGHTA, CDR2 FQGTGA. The CDR3 sequence is 15 residues long. The CDR3 DNA reads as TGTGCCAGCAGCTTAACAGGGACAGGGGGCACTGAAGCTTTCTTT. It specifies CASSLTGTGGTEAFF.

CDR3 sequence: CATSRDYEQIYGYTF. CDR3 nucleotide sequence: TGTGCCACCAGCAGAGATTACGAACAGATCTATGGCTACACCTTC. The chain combines TRBV15 with TRBJ1-2; D remains unclear. Germline CDR1 is LNHNV and CDR2 is YYDKDF (reference sequence). V lost 0 bases to trimming and J lost 4 bases, with 12 bases between them. The CDR3 spans 15 residues.

This rearrangement joins TRBV5-6 to TRBJ1-6, with a possible D match to TRBD1 (5 bases). Germline CDR1 and CDR2: SGHDT and YYEEEE. The CDR3 is 16 amino acids. Trimming stripped 3 bases from V and 7 bases from J, with 17 bases between. The CDR3 nucleotides are TGTGCCAGCAGCTCTGGAGCAGGGATGAAAAATTCACCCCTCCACTTT. Amino acid sequence: CASSSGAGMKNSPLHF.

The J gene is TRBJ2-2, the V gene TRBV19; D remains unclear. The CDR3 runs to 14 residues. With 3 bases removed from V and 5 bases from J, the gap between germline ends came to 10 bases. Germline lookup yields CDR1 LNHDA and CDR2 SQIVND (reference sequence). The CDR3 DNA sequence: TGTGCCAGTAGTATCTTGGAGCAGACCGGGGAGCTGTTTTTT. It specifies CASSILEQTGELFF.